Reported below is one T cell receptor beta chain. The target antigen is unknown. Exclusion of a patient followed from autoimmune disease history or systemic immunosuppression. The CDR3 is made up of 16 amino acids. Germline assignment: CDR1 LNHDA and CDR2 SQIVND (reference sequence). Trimming shortened V by 0 bases and J by 4 bases, and 15 bases separated the two germline ends. The table came from immunoSEQ multiplex PCR; TCRdb's copy has only in-frame clones and leaves some out. The repertoire includes 60,000 to 85,000 clones, under 90% of them detected once, and around 2.4% sits in the top ten. The sample is drawn from a study of OX40 agonist ivuxolimab in advanced cancers. In the study overall: Of mixed ages from about 20 to 80 and averaging around 60 years, the group was approximately 84% male.

Study outcomes and limitations: The antigen specificity of the peripheral T cells (those that were expanded) was not determined. In the 0.1 to 3.0 mg/kg range, CD4+ and CD8+ blood T cells had expanded clonally by week 6.

This sequence was found in an adult with an advanced solid tumor such as melanoma, head and neck, liver or kidney cancer. This chain links TRBV19 with TRBJ1-2; D uncertain. Sequenced here: CD4+ or CD8+ T cells sorted from blood, sampled in a trial of the OX40 agonist ivuxolimab. The CDR3 DNA reads TGTGCCAGTAGTATAGATCTAGACTTCTATGGCTATGGCTACACCTTC. This sequence encodes CASSIDLDFYGYGYTF.